A single sample is the source of the 27 T cell receptor beta chains below, sequenced in a study of blood T cell repertoires in COVID-19. TCRdb's copy holds only in-frame clones and misses some; the assay was immunoSEQ multiplex PCR. The top ten clones hold under 4.5% of a sample with 200,000 to 300,000 clones, about 87% of them seen once. The sequenced sample consisted of peripheral blood. These receptor sequences come from a man aged 55 to 70 who had recovered from COVID-19.

The chain uses TRBV5-1 and TRBJ1-3; 7 bases map to TRBD1. The CDR3 loop spans 14 amino acids. The trim removed 4 bases at V and 2 bases at J, leaving 3 bases unmatched. Germline V gene sequence: CDR1 SGHRS, CDR2 YFSETQ. CDR3 sequence: CASSMGQTGNTIYF. The DNA for the CDR3 is TGCGCCAGCAGCATGGGACAGACTGGAAACACCATATATTTT.

This chain links TRBV19 with TRBJ1-6; 10 bases match TRBD1. The CDR3 is made up of 14 amino acids. Germline CDR1 LNHDA, CDR2 SQIVND (reference sequence). With 3 bases clipped from V and 7 bases from J, the junction kept 0 bases outside the gene matches. DNA of the CDR3: TGTGCCAGTAGTATGGGACAGGGGAATTCACCCCTCCACTTT. Translation: CASSMGQGNSPLHF.

This clone was seen a handful of times. The J gene is TRBJ1-6, the V gene TRBV30; 9 bases agree with TRBD1. Germline V gene lookup returns CDR1 GTSNPN and CDR2 SVGIG (reference sequence). J lost 10 bases, V lost 1 base, and 14 bases had no gene match. The CDR3 has 17 residues. This chain's CDR3 is CAWSAIGPGQGESPLHF. Written as DNA, the CDR3 is TGTGCCTGGAGTGCGATTGGGCCGGGACAGGGTGAATCACCCCTCCACTTT.

The CDR3 reads CASSVRQADTQYF. CDR3 nucleotides: TGTGCCAGCAGCGTCCGACAGGCGGATACGCAGTATTTT. This rearrangement joins TRBV21-1 to TRBJ2-3; the DNA was not compared with TRBD1, the D call given in the table. TRBV21-1 is marked as a pseudogene. The CDR3 sequence is 13 residues long.

The chain carries TRBV5-6 and TRBJ2-6; D is ambiguous. Per germline, CDR1 SGHDT and CDR2 YYEEEE. This CDR3 is built from 16 residues. Trimming removed 2 bases from V and 2 bases from J, with 11 bases in between. The CDR3 loop is CASSFDTLAGANVLTF. Written as DNA, the CDR3 is TGTGCCAGCAGCTTCGACACTCTCGCTGGGGCCAACGTCCTGACTTTC. Based on the CDR3 plus reference TRBV5-6 and TRBJ2-6, the full variable domain is DAGVTQSPTHLIKTRGQQVTLRCSPKSGHDTVSWYQQALGQGPQFIFQYYEEEERQRGNFPDRFSGHQFPNYSSELNVNALLLGDSALYLCASSFDTLAGANVLTFGAGSRLTVL.

This chain joins TRBV5-4 and TRBJ1-6; 9 bases are a match to TRBD1. CDR3 length: 16 amino acids. The J segment lost 10 bases and the V segment lost 5 bases, leaving 13 bases of the junction unmatched. Germline V gene lookup returns CDR1 SGHNT and CDR2 YYREEE (reference sequence). DNA of the CDR3: TGTGCCAGCAGGCTGAGACCGGGACAGGGCGGCTCACCCCTCCACTTT. It yields the protein CASRLRPGQGGSPLHF.

The chain combines TRBV19 with TRBJ2-1; 8 nucleotides match TRBD1. In germline, CDR1 is LNHDA, CDR2 SQIVND (reference sequence). CDR3 length: 15 amino acids. Trimming removed 1 base from V and 9 bases from J; junction bases left unmatched: 8. The DNA for the CDR3 is TGTGCCAGTAGTATAGTTAGGACAGGGTCCGGTGAGCAGTTCTTC. Translating gives CASSIVRTGSGEQFF.

V and J are TRBV9 and TRBJ2-3, with 11 positions matching TRBD2. With 2 bases clipped from V and 2 bases from J, the junction kept 4 bases outside the gene matches. The CDR3 consists of 16 residues. The germline V gene has CDR1 SGDLS and CDR2 YYNGEE. The CDR3 loop reads CASSVLAGGTTDTQYF. The CDR3 DNA follows: TGTGCCAGCAGCGTTCTAGCGGGGGGCACCACAGATACGCAGTATTTT. Full variable domain (outside the CDR3, taken from reference TRBV9 and TRBJ2-3): DSGVTQTPKHLITATGQRVTLRCSPRSGDLSVYWYQQSLDQGLQFLIQYYNGEERAKGNILERFSAQQFPDLHSELNLSSLELGDSALYFCASSVLAGGTTDTQYFGPGTRLTVL.

V gene TRBV21-1 combines with J gene TRBJ1-5. TRBV21-1 is noted as a pseudogene. The CDR3 totals 13 residues. The DNA for the CDR3 is TGTGCCAGCAGCAAAGTGCGGAATCAGCCCCAGCATTTT. Translating gives CASSKVRNQPQHF.

The chain links TRBV7-3 to TRBJ2-6, with D perhaps matching TRBD1 (5 bases). Trimming took 5 bases from V and 0 from J, leaving 8 bases between them. The germline V gene encodes CDR1 SGHTA and CDR2 FQGTGA. The CDR3 is 15 residues long. This chain's CDR3 is CASSNRGSGANVLTF. In DNA, the CDR3 is TGTGCCAGCAGCAATAGGGGCTCTGGGGCCAACGTCCTGACTTTC.

The rearrangement links TRBV3-1 (or the pseudogene TRBV3-2) to TRBJ2-7; TRBD1 aligns across 11 bases. The CDR3 loop spans 14 amino acids. Per germline, CDR1 LGHDT and CDR2 YNNKEL (reference sequence). V shed 5 bases, J shed 3 bases, and the junction held 3 bases outside the gene matches. CDR3 sequence: CASSYGTGGYEQYF. CDR3 sequence (DNA): TGTGCCAGCAGCTACGGGACAGGGGGCTACGAGCAGTACTTC.

This clone was seen a few times. The chain has TRBV19 and TRBJ1-5, with 10 bases that match TRBD1. V gave up 4 bases and J gave up 4 bases; unmatched junction bases: 1. CDR3 length equals 14 residues. CDR1 is LNHDA and CDR2 is SQIVND in the germline V gene (reference sequence). The DNA for the CDR3 is TGTGCCAGTAGTAAGGGACAGGGGAATCAGCCCCAGCATTTT. Protein: CASSKGQGNQPQHF.

V is TRBV7-9 and J is TRBJ2-5, with 11 positions matching TRBD2. This CDR3 is 14 amino acids long. Trimming removed 5 bases from V and 4 bases from J; junction bases left unmatched: 3. Per germline, CDR1 SEHNR and CDR2 FQNEAQ (reference sequence). DNA of the CDR3: TGTGCCAGCAGCCCGGGACTAGCGGCAGAGACCCAGTACTTC. It encodes CASSPGLAAETQYF.

The V gene is TRBV5-6, the J gene TRBJ2-2; D is possibly TRBD1 (5 bases). This CDR3 is 15 amino acids long. V lost 0 bases and J lost 4, with 10 bases in between. Germline V lookup: CDR1 SGHDT, CDR2 YYEEEE. The CDR3 loop reads CASSLVGVGTGELFF. The DNA of the CDR3 is TGTGCCAGCAGCTTGGTAGGGGTTGGCACCGGGGAGCTGTTTTTT.

A single count supports this clone. V usage is TRBV2 and J usage is TRBJ1-1, with a weak D call TRBD1 (5 bases). CDR3 length equals 15 residues. The germline V gene encodes CDR1 SNHLY and CDR2 FYNNEI. Trimming left V 3 bases short and J 7 bases short, with 18 bases between. The CDR3 loop reads CASSDFRQGIVEAFF. CDR3 DNA sequence: TGTGCCAGCAGTGACTTCCGGCAGGGAATCGTTGAAGCTTTCTTT.

The V call is TRBV6-4, the J call TRBJ2-7; maybe TRBD1 (5 bases). Germline V gene sequence: CDR1 MRHNA, CDR2 SNTAGT. The CDR3 is 15 residues long. V lost 6 bases and J 2 bases, leaving 17 bases between the germline ends. CDR3 coding DNA: TGTGCCAGCAGAGCCGGGCCCGTGGGGCCCTACGAGCAGTACTTC. This gives the protein CASRAGPVGPYEQYF.

This clone has just one count. This chain links TRBV2 with TRBJ2-3, with D perhaps matching TRBD1 (6 bases). Looked up from germline, CDR1 is SNHLY and CDR2 is FYNNEI. This CDR3 is built from 15 residues. Trimming took 8 bases from V and 1 from J, leaving 16 bases between them. Here the CDR3 reads CASRHPAGGTDTQYF. The CDR3 DNA follows: TGTGCCAGCCGTCATCCCGCAGGGGGCACAGATACGCAGTATTTT.

The rearrangement joins TRBV5-1 to TRBJ2-7; 7 bases map to TRBD2. V lost 3 bases to trimming and J lost 1 base; unmatched junction nucleotides: 4. Germline values: CDR1 SGHRS, CDR2 YFSETQ. The CDR3 spans 14 residues. CDR3 in amino acids: CASSWGGGSYEQYF. In DNA form, the CDR3 reads TGCGCCAGCAGCTGGGGCGGGGGTTCCTACGAGCAGTACTTC.

This clone was seen once. V and J are TRBV6-2 or TRBV6-3 and TRBJ2-5, with 9 bases lining up with TRBD2. This CDR3 region has 15 residues. Trimming took 0 bases from V and 4 from J; bases not matched to a gene: 3. Germline assignment: CDR1 MNHEY and CDR2 SVGEGT. CDR3 loop: CASSYSRGGVETQYF. CDR3 in DNA: TGTGCCAGCAGTTACTCGCGCGGGGGGGTAGAGACCCAGTACTTC.

This clone has only one observation. The genes are TRBV6-5 and TRBJ1-1; TRBD1 might be the D (5 bases). This CDR3 contains 16 residues. V dropped 0 bases and J dropped 2 bases, with 13 bases sitting between them. CDR1 and CDR2 from the germline V gene are MNHEY and SVGAGI. This CDR3 reads CASSYSWYRSNTEAFF. The CDR3 DNA reads as TGTGCCAGCAGTTACTCGTGGTACAGGTCTAACACTGAAGCTTTCTTT.

The chain links TRBV27 to TRBJ2-7; maybe TRBD2 (5 bases). The CDR3 is made up of 13 amino acids. Trimming cost V 8 bases and J 0 bases, with 11 bases left between them. Germline V gene lookup returns CDR1 MNHEY and CDR2 SMNVEV (reference sequence). The CDR3 is CASRRASSYEQYF. In DNA form, the CDR3 reads TGTGCCAGCCGGCGGGCGAGCTCCTACGAGCAGTACTTC.

The chain links TRBV30 to TRBJ1-1; D gene unclear. V lost 2 bases and J 1 base, leaving 8 bases between the germline ends. The CDR3 loop spans 13 amino acids. The germline CDR1 and CDR2 sequences are GTSNPN and SVGIG (reference sequence). The DNA of the CDR3 is TGTGCCTGGAGTAGAGAGGCGAACACTGAAGCTTTCTTT. This encodes CAWSREANTEAFF.

This sequence joins TRBV5-1 and TRBJ2-7, with a tentative D call TRBD1 (6 bases). The ends were cut back, 4 bases at V and 2 bases at J, with 19 bases in the middle. The CDR3 spans 16 residues. Germline CDR1 and CDR2: SGHRS and YFSETQ. The CDR3 loop is CASSLVLGGVPYEQYF. In DNA, the CDR3 is TGCGCCAGCAGCCTGGTATTAGGGGGTGTCCCCTACGAGCAGTACTTC.

The rearrangement joins TRBV7-9 to TRBJ1-6; D uncertain. V was pared by 4 bases and J by 0 bases, with 10 bases between. Germline lookup yields CDR1 SEHNR and CDR2 FQNEAQ (reference sequence). This CDR3 region has 16 residues. The CDR3 sequence: CASSSDWSSYNSPLHF. The CDR3 DNA reads TGTGCCAGCAGCTCTGACTGGAGCTCCTATAATTCACCCCTCCACTTT.

In nucleotides, the CDR3 is TGTGCCAGCAGTGAAGCGCCTAGTCCTGAAGCTTTCTTT. This sequence encodes CASSEAPSPEAFF. The chain couples TRBV6-1 to TRBJ1-1; D is unresolved. Deletions cut 0 bases from V and 6 bases from J, with 8 bases between. This CDR3 spans 13 amino acids. The germline gives CDR1 MNHNS, CDR2 SASEGT.

The chain is built from TRBV11-3 and TRBJ2-2, with a possible D match to TRBD2 (6 bases). CDR1 is SGHNT and CDR2 is YENEEA in the germline V gene. CDR3 length equals 15 residues. Trimming stripped 3 bases from V and 0 bases from J, with 8 bases between. CDR3 coding DNA: TGTGCCAGCAGCTTGGGCGGGGCGAACACCGGGGAGCTGTTTTTT. Amino acid sequence: CASSLGGANTGELFF.

The chain combines TRBV10-3 with TRBJ1-3, with 8 bases aligning to TRBD1. The V and J ends lost 5 bases and 7 bases, in that order; junction bases with no gene match: 7. Germline values: CDR1 ENHRY, CDR2 SYGVKD. The CDR3 is 14 amino acids. The CDR3 sequence is CAISFGSGGNTIYF. The CDR3 nucleotides are TGTGCCATCAGTTTTGGTTCAGGGGGCAACACCATATATTTT.